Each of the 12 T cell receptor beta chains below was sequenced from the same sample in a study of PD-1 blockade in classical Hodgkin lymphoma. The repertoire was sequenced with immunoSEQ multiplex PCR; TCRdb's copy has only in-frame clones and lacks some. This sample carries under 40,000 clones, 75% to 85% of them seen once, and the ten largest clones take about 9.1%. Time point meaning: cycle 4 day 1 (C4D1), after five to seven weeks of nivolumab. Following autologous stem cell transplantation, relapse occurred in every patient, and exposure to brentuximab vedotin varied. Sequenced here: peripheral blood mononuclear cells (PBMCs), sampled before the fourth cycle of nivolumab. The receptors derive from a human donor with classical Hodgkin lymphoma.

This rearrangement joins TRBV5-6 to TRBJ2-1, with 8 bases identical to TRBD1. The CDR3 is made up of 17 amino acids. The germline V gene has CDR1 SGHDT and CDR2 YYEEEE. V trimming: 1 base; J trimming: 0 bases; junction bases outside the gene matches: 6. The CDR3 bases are TGTGCCAGCAGCTTGTTGGGACAGGCGAGCTCCTACAATGAGCAGTTCTTC. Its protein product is CASSLLGQASSYNEQFF.

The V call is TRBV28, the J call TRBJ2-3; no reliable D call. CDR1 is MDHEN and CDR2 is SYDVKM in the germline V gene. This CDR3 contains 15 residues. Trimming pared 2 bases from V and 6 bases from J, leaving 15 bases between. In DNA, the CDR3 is TGTGCCAGCAGTTTAAGTGGTGCCTTAGGGGATACGCAGTATTTT. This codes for CASSLSGALGDTQYF.

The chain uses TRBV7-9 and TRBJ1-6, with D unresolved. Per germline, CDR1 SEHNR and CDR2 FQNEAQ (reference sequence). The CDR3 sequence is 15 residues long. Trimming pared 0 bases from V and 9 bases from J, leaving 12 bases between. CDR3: CASSLALAAGSPLHF. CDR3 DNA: TGTGCCAGCAGCTTAGCTCTTGCGGCGGGTTCACCCCTCCACTTT.

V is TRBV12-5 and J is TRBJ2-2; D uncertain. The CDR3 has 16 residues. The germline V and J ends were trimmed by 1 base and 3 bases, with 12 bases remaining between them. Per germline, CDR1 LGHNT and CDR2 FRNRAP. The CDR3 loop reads CASGLDSLGYTGELFF. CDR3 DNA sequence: TGTGCTAGTGGTTTGGACTCCCTTGGGTACACCGGGGAGCTGTTTTTT.

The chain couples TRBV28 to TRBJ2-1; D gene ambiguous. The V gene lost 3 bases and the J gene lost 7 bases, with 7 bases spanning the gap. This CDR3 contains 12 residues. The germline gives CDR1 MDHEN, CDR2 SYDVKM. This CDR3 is CASSFVGNEQFF. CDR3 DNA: TGTGCCAGCAGTTTCGTAGGAAATGAGCAGTTCTTC.

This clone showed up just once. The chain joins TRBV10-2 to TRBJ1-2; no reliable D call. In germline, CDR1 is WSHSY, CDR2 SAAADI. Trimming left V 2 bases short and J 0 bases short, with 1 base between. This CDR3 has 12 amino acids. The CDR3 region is CASSEPNYGYTF. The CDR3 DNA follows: TGCGCCAGCAGTGAGCCTAACTATGGCTACACCTTC.

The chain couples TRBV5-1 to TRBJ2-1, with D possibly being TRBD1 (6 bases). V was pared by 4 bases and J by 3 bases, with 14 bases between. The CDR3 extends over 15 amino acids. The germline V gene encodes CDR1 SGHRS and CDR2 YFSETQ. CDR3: CASSTRTGNYNEQFF. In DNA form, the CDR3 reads TGCGCCAGCAGCACCCGTACAGGGAACTACAATGAGCAGTTCTTC.

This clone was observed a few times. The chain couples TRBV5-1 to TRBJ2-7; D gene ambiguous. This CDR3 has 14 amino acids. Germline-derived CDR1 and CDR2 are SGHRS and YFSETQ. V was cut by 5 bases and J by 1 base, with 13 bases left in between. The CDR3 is CASRAWGSSYEQYF. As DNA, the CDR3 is TGCGCCAGCAGGGCATGGGGTTCGTCCTACGAGCAGTACTTC.

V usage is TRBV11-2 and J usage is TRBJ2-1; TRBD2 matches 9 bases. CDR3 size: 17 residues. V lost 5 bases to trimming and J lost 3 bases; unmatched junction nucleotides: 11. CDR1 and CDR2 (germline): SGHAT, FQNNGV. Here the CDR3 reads CASSPLFMRGGYNEQFF. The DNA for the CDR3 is TGTGCCAGCAGCCCGTTATTTATGCGGGGGGGCTACAATGAGCAGTTCTTC.

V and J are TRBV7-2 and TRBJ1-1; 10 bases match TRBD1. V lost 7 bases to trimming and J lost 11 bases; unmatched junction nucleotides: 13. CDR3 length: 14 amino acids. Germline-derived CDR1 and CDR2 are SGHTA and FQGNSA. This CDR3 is CASTRDRGSIMAFF. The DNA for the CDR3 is TGTGCCAGCACCCGGGACAGGGGCTCTATCATGGCTTTCTTT.

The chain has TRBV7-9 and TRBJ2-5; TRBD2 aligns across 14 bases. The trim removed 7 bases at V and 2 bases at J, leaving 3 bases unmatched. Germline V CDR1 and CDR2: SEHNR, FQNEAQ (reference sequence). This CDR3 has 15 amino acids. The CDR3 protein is CASTRLAGGQETQYF. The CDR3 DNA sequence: TGTGCCAGCACCAGACTAGCGGGGGGGCAAGAGACCCAGTACTTC.

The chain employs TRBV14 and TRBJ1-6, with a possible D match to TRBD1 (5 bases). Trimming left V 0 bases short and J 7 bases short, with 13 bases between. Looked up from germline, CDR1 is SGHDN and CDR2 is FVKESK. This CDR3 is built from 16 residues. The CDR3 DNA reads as TGTGCCAGCAGCCAAGAGGTTTCAAGGGGCAATTCACCCCTCCACTTT. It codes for CASSQEVSRGNSPLHF.